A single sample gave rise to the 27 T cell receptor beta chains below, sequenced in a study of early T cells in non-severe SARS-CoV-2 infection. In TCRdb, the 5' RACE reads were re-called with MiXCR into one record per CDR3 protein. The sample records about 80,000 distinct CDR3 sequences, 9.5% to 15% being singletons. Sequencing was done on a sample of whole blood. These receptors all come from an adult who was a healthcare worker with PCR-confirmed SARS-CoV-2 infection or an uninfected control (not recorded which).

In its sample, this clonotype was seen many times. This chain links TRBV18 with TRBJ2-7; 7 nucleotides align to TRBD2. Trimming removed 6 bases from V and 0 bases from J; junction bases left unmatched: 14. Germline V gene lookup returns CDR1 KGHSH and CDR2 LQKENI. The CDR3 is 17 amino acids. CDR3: CASSPDNRDYHSYEQYF. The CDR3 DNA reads TGTGCCAGCTCGCCTGATAACCGGGACTACCACTCCTACGAGCAGTACTTC.

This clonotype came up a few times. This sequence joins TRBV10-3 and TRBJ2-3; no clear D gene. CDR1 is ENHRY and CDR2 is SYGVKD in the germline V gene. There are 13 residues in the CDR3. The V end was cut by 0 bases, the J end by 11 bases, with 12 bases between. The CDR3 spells CAISESPGAVQYF. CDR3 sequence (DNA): TGTGCCATCAGTGAGTCGCCAGGCGCAGTGCAGTATTTT.

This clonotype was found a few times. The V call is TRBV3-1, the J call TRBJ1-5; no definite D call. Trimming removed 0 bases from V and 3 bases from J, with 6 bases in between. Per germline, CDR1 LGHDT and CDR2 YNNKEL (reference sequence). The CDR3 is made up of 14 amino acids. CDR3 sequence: CASSQEYHNQPQHF. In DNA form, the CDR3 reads TGTGCCAGCAGCCAAGAGTACCACAATCAGCCCCAGCATTTT.

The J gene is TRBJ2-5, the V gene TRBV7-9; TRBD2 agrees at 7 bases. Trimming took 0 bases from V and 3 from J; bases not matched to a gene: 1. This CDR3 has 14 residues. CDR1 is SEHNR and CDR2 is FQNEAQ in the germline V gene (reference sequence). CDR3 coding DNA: TGTGCCAGCAGCTTAGCGAGCGGGGAAGAGACCCAGTACTTC. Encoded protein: CASSLASGEETQYF.

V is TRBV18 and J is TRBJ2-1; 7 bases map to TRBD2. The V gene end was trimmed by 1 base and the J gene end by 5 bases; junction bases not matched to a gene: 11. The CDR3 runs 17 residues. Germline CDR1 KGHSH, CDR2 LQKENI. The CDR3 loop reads CASSPQDEREIHNEQFF. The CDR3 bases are TGTGCCAGCTCACCACAGGATGAGCGGGAAATCCACAATGAGCAGTTCTTC.

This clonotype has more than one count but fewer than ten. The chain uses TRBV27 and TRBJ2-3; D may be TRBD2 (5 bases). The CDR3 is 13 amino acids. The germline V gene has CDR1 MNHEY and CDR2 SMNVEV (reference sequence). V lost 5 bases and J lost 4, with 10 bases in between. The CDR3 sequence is CASSSGFSDTQYF. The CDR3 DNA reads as TGTGCCAGCAGTAGCGGATTTTCAGATACGCAGTATTTT.

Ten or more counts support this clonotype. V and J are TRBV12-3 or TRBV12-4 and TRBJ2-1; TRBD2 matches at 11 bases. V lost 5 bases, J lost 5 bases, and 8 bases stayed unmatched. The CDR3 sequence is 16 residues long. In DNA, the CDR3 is TGTGCCAGCAGTCCCCTACTAGCGGGAGACGACAATGAGCAGTTCTTC. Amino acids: CASSPLLAGDDNEQFF.

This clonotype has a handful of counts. Written as DNA, the CDR3 is TGTGCCAGCAGCCCAGGGGCAGGGGCCTACGAGCAGTACTTC. Translating it yields CASSPGAGAYEQYF. J is TRBJ2-7 and V is TRBV5-6; TRBD1 is a possible D gene (6 bases). Germline CDR1 reads SGHDT; CDR2 reads YYEEEE. V lost 4 bases, J lost 2 bases, and 13 bases lay in between. The CDR3 consists of 14 residues.

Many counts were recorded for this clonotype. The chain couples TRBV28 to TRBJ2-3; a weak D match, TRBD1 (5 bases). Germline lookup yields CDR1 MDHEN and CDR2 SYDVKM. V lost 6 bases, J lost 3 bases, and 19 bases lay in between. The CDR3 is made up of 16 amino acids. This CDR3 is CASRPDRTLGTDTQYF. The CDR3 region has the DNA TGTGCCAGCAGGCCCGATCGGACACTGGGGACAGATACGCAGTATTTT.

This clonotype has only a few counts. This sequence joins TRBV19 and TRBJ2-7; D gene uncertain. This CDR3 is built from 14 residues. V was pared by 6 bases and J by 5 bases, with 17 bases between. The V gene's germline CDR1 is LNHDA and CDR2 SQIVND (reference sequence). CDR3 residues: CASSPLGPQDEQYF. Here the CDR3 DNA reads TGTGCCAGTAGCCCCCTAGGGCCCCAGGACGAGCAGTACTTC.

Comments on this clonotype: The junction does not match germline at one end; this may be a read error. The DNA for the CDR3 is TGCAGAGCTAGACGACGCCCCAGTGAGCAGTTCTTC. Translation: CRARRRPSEQFF. The chain combines TRBV20-1 with TRBJ2-1, with D unclear. Germline V gene data show CDR1 as DFQATT and CDR2 as SNEGSKA (reference sequence). The CDR3 covers 12 residues.

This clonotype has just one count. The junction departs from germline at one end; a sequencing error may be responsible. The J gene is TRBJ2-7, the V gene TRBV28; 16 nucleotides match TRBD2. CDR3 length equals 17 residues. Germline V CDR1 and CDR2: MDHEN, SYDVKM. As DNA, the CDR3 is TGTGCCCGCAGTTCGGGACTAGCGGGAGGGCCCTCTTTCGGGCAGTACTTC. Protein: CARSSGLAGGPSFGQYF.

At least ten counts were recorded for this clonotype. CDR3 sequence: CASTEGFWDRLTKRKYQYQETQYF. Written as DNA, the CDR3 is TGTGCCAGCACCGAAGGGTTTTGGGACAGGCTTACAAAGAGGAAGTACCAGTACCAAGAGACCCAGTACTTC. The J gene is TRBJ2-5, the V gene TRBV6-2 or TRBV6-3; 8 nucleotides agree with TRBD1. The CDR3 is 24 amino acids. Germline V lookup: CDR1 MNHEY, CDR2 SVGEGT. After removal of 7 bases from V and 0 bases from J, the junction contained 34 bases not matched to a gene.

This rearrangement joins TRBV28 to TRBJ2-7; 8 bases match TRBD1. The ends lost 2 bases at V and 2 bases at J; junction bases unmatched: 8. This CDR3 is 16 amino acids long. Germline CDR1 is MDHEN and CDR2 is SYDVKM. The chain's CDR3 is CASSLPRTGRTYEQYF. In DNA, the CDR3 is TGTGCCAGCAGTTTACCCAGGACAGGGAGGACCTACGAGCAGTACTTC.

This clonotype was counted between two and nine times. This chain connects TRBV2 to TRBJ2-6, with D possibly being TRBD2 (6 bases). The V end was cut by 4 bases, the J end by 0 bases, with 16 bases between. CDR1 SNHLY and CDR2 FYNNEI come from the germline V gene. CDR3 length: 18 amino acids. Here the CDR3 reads CASSVAGSLSSGANVLTF. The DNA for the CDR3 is TGTGCCAGCAGTGTGGCGGGATCGCTTAGCTCTGGGGCCAACGTCCTGACTTTC.

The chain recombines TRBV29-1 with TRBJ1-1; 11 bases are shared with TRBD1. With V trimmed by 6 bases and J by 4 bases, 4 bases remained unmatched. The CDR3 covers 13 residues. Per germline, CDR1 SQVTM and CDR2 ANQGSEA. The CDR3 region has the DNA TGCAGCGTAGAGGACAGGGGGCTCACTGAAGCTTTCTTT. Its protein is CSVEDRGLTEAFF.

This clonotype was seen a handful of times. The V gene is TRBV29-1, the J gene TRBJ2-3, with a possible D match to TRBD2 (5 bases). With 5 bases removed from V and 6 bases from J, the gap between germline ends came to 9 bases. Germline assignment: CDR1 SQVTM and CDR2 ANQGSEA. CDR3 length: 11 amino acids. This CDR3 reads CSVSPGDTQYF. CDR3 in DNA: TGCAGCGTTAGCCCGGGGGATACGCAGTATTTT.

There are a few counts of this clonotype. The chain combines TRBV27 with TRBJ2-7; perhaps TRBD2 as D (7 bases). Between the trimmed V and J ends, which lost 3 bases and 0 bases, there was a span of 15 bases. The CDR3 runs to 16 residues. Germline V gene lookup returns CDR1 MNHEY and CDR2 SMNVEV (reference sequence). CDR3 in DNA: TGTGCCAGCAGTTTTGGGGGGGGCGTCAGCTCCTACGAGCAGTACTTC. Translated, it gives CASSFGGGVSSYEQYF.

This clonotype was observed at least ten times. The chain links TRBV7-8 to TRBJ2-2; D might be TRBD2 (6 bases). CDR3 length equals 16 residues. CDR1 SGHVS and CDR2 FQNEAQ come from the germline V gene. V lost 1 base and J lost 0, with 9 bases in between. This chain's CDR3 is CASSLVSGANTGELFF. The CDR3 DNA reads TGTGCCAGCAGCTTAGTATCGGGGGCGAACACCGGGGAGCTGTTTTTT.

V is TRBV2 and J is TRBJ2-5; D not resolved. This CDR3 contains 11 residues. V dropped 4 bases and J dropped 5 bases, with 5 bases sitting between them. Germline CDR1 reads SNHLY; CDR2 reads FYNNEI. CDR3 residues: CASSGIETQYF. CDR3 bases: TGTGCCAGCAGTGGTATTGAGACCCAGTACTTC.

The CDR3 sequence is CASQPGLAVETQYF. Written as DNA, the CDR3 is TGTGCCAGCCAACCGGGACTAGCGGTTGAGACCCAGTACTTC. The rearrangement links TRBV25-1 to TRBJ2-5; TRBD2 matches 11 bases. Germline CDR1 and CDR2: MGHDK and SYGVNS. V shed 8 bases, J shed 5 bases, and the junction held 7 bases outside the gene matches. CDR3 length equals 14 residues.

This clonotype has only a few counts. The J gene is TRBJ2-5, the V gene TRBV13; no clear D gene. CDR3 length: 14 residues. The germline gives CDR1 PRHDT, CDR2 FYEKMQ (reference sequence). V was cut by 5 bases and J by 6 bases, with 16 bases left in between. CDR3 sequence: CASSTFLGPKTQYF. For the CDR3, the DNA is TGTGCCAGCAGCACCTTTTTAGGCCCCAAGACCCAGTACTTC.

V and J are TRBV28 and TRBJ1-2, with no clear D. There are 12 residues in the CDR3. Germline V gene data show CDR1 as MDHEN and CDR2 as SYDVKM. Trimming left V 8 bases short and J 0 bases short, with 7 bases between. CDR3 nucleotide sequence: TGTGCCAGCTCTATGACTAACTATGGCTACACCTTC. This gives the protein CASSMTNYGYTF.

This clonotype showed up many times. The CDR3 DNA follows: TGTGCCAGCAGCTTCACCCCAGACAATGAGCAGTTCTTC. Amino acids: CASSFTPDNEQFF. This chain links TRBV7-2 with TRBJ2-1; D call uncertain. Germline loops: CDR1 SGHTA, CDR2 FQGNSA. This CDR3 has 13 amino acids. V lost 3 bases and J 5 bases, leaving 8 bases between the germline ends.

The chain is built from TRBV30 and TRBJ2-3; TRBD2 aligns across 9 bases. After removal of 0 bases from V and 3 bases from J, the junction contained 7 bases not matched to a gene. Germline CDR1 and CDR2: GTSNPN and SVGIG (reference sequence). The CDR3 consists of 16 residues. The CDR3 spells CAWSVSRGGRTDTQYF. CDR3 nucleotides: TGTGCCTGGAGTGTATCGCGGGGGGGCCGTACAGATACGCAGTATTTT.

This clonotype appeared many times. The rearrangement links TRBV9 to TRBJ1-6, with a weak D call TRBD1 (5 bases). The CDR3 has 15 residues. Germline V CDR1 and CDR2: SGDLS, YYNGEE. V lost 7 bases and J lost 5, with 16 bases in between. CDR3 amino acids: CASGRYGGNNSPLHF. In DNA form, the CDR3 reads TGTGCCAGCGGACGGTATGGGGGGAATAATTCACCCCTCCACTTT.

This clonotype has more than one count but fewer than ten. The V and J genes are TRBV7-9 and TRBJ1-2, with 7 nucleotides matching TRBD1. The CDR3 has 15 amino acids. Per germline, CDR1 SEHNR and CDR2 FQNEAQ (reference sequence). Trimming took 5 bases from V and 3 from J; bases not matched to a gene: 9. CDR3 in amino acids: CASSQGGREDYGYTF. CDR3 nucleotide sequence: TGTGCCAGCAGCCAAGGGGGCAGGGAAGACTATGGCTACACCTTC. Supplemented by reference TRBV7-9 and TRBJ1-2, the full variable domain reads DTGVSQNPRHKITKRGQNVTFRCDPISEHNRLYWYRQTLGQGPEFLTYFQNEAQLEKSRLLSDRFSAERPKGSFSTLEIQRTEQGDSAMYLCASSQGGREDYGYTFGSGTRLTVV.